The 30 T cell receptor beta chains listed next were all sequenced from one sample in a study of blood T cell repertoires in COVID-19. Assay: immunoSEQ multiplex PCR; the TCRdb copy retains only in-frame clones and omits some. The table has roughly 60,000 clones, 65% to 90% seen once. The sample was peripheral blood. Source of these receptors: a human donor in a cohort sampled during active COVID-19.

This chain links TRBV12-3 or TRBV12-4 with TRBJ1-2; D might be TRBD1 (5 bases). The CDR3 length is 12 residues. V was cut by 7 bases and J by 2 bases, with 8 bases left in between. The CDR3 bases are TGTGCCAGCACGACAGCCAACTATGGCTACACCTTC. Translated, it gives CASTTANYGYTF.

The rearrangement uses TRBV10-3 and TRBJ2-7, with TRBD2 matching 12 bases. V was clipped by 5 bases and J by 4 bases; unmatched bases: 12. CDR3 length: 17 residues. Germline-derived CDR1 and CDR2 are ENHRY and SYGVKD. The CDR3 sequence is CAISRTAPSGGAYEQYF. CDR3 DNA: TGTGCCATCAGTAGGACAGCTCCTAGCGGGGGGGCTTACGAGCAGTACTTC.

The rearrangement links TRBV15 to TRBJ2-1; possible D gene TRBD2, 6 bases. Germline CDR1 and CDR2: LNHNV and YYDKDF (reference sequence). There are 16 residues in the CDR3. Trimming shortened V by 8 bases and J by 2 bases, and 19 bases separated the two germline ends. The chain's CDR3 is CATSGGGTGAYNEQFF. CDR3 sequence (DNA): TGTGCCACCTCCGGCGGTGGGACGGGAGCCTACAATGAGCAGTTCTTC.

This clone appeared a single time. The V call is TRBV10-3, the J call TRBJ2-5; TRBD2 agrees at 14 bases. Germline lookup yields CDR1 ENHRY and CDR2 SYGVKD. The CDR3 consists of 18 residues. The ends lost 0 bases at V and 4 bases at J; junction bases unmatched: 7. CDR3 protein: CAISESRPGTSGGETQYF. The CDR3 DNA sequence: TGTGCCATCAGTGAGTCGAGGCCAGGGACTAGCGGGGGAGAGACCCAGTACTTC.

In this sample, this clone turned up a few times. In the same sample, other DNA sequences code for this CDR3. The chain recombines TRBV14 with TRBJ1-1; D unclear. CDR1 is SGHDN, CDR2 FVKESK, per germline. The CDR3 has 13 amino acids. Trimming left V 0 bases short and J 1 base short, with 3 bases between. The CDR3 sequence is CASSQDRNTEAFF. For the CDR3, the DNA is TGTGCCAGCAGCCAAGATAGGAACACTGAAGCTTTCTTT. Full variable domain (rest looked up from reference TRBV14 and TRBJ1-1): EAGVTQFPSHSVIEKGQTVTLRCDPISGHDNLYWYRRVMGKEIKFLLHFVKESKQDESGMPNNRFLAERTGGTYSTLKVQPAELEDSGVYFCASSQDRNTEAFFGQGTRLTVV.

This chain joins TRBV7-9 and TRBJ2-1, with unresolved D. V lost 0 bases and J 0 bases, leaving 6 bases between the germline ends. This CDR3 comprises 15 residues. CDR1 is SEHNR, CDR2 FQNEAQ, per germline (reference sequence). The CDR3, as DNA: TGTGCCAGCAGCTTAGCACCGAGCTCCTACAATGAGCAGTTCTTC. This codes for CASSLAPSSYNEQFF.

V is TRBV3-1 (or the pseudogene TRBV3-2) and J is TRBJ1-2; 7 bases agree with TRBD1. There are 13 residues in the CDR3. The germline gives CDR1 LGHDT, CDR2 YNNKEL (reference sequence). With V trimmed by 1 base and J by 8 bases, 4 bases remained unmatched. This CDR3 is CASSQVGGWGYTF. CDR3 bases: TGTGCCAGCAGCCAAGTAGGGGGCTGGGGCTACACCTTC.

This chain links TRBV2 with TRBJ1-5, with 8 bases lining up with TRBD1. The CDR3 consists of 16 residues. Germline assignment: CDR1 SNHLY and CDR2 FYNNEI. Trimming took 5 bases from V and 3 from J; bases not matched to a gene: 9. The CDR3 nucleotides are TGTGCCAGCAGTTCTCTTGGGACAGGCTACAATCAGCCCCAGCATTTT. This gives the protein CASSSLGTGYNQPQHF.

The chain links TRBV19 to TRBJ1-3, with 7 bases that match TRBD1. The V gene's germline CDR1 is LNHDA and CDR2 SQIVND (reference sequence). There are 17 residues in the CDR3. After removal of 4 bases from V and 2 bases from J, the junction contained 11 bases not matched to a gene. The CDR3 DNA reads TGTGCCAGTAGTACCCGAGGGGGCGCAGGTGCTGGAAACACCATATATTTT. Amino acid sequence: CASSTRGGAGAGNTIYF.

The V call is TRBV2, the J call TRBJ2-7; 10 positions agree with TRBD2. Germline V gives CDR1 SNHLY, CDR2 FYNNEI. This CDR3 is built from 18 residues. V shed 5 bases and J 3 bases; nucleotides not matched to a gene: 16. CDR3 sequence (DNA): TGTGCCAGCAGTACCCCGAGGGGCGCTAGCGGGGGACTCTACGAGCAGTACTTC. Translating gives CASSTPRGASGGLYEQYF.

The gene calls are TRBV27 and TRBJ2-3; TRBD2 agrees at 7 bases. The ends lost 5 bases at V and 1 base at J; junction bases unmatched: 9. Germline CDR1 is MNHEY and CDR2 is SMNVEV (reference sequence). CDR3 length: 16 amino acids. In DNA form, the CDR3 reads TGTGCCAGCAGTCACCCGGGACTACCCGGCACAGATACGCAGTATTTT. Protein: CASSHPGLPGTDTQYF.

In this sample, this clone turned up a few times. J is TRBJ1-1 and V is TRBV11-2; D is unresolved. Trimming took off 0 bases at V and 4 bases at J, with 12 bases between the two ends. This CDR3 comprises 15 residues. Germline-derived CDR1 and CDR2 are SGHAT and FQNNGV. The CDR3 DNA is TGTGCCAGCAGCTTAGACTGGGCGGGTGGCACTGAAGCTTTCTTT. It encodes CASSLDWAGGTEAFF.

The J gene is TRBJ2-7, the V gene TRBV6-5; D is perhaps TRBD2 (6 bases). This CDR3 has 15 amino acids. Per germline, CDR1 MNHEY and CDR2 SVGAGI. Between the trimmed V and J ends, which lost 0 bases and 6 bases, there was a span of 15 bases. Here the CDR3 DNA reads TGTGCCAGCAGTTACTCGAGGCAGGGAGGAGGCGAGCAGTACTTC. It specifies CASSYSRQGGGEQYF.

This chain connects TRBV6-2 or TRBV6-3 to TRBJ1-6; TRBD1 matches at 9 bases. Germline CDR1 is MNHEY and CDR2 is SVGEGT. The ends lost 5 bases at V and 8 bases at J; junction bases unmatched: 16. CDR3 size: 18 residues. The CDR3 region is CASSNSRQGVLMDSPLHF. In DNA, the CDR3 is TGTGCCAGCAGTAATTCTCGACAGGGGGTGCTGATGGATTCACCCCTCCACTTT.

CDR3 sequence reads: CASSPQQGRANEKLFF. As DNA, the CDR3 is TGTGCCAGCTCACCACAGCAGGGCAGGGCCAATGAAAAACTGTTTTTT. The V and J genes are TRBV18 and TRBJ1-4; a weak D match, TRBD1 (5 bases). CDR1 KGHSH and CDR2 LQKENI come from the germline V gene. Trimming stripped 1 base from V and 5 bases from J, with 14 bases between. The CDR3 contains 16 residues.

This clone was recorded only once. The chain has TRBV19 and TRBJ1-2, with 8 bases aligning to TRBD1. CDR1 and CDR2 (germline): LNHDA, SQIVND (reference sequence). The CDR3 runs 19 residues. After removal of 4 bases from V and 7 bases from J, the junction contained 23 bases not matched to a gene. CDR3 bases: TGTGCCAGTAGTACCTACCCAATCCCCGGGACAGGTAGGAGTGGTGGCTACACCTTC. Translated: CASSTYPIPGTGRSGGYTF.

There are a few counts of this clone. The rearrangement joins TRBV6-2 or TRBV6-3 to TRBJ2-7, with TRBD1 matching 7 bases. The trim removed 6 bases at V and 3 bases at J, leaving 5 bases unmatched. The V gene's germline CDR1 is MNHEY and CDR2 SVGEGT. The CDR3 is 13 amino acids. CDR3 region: CASSNNRGYEQYF. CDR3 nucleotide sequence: TGTGCCAGCAGCAATAACAGGGGCTACGAGCAGTACTTC.

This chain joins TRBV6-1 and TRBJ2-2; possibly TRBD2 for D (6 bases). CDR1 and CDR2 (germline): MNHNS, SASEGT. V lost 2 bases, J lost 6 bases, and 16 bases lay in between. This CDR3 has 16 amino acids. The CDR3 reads CASSESGTPRAGELFF. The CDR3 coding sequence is TGTGCCAGCAGTGAAAGTGGGACTCCTCGTGCCGGGGAGCTGTTTTTT.

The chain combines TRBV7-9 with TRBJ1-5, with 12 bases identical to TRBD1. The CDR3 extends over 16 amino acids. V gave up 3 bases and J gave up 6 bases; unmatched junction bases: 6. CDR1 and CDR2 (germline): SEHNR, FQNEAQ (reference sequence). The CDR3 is CASSLGQGAPGQPQHF. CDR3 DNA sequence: TGTGCCAGCAGCTTGGGACAGGGGGCGCCGGGTCAGCCCCAGCATTTT.

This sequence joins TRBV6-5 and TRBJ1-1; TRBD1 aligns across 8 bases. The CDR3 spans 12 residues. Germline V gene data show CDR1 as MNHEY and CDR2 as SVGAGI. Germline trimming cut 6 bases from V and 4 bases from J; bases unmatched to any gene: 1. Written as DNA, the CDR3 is TGTGCCAGCAGAACAGGGGGCACTGAAGCTTTCTTT. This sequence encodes CASRTGGTEAFF.

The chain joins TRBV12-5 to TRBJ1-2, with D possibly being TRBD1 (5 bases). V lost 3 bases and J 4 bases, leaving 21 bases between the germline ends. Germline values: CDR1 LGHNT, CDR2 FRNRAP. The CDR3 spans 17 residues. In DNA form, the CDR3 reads TGTGCTAGTGGTTTCCCGGGCCTCGGGGGGGTTACCTATGGCTACACCTTC. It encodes CASGFPGLGGVTYGYTF.

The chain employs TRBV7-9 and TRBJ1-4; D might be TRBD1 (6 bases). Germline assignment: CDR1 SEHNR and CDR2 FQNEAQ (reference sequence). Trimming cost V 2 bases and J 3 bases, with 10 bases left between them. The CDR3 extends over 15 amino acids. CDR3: CASSLQGSANEKLFF. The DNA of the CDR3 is TGTGCCAGCAGCTTACAGGGGTCAGCTAATGAAAAACTGTTTTTT.

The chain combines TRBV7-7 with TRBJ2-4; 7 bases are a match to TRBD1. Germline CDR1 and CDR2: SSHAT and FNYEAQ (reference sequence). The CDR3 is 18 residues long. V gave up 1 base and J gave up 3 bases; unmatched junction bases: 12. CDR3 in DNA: TGTGCCAGCAGCTTAGGTAAGCCAGGGGGTTTAATCAAAAACATTCAGTACTTC. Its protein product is CASSLGKPGGLIKNIQYF.

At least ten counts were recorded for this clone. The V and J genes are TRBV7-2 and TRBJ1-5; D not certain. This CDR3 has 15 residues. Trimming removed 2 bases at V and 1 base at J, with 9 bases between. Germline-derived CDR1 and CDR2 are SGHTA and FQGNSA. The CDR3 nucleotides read TGTGCCAGCAGCTTAATTGGGCAGAGCAATCAGCCCCAGCATTTT. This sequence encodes CASSLIGQSNQPQHF.

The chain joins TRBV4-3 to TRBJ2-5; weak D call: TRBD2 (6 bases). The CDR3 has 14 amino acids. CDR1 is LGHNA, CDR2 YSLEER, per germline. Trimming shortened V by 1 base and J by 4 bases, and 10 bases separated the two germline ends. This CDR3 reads CASSQVSGGETQYF. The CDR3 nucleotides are TGCGCCAGCAGCCAAGTATCCGGGGGAGAGACCCAGTACTTC.

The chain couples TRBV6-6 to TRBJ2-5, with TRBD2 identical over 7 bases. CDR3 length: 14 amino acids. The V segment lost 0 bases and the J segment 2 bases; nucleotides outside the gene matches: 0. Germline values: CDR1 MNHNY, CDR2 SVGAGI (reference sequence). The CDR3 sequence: CASSYSGGQETQYF. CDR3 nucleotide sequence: TGTGCCAGCAGTTACTCGGGGGGGCAAGAGACCCAGTACTTC.

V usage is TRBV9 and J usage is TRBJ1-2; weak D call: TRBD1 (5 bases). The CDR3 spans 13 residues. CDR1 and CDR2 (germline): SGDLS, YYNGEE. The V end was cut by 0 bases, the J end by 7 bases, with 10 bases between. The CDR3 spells CASSVGEGVGYTF. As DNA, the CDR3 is TGTGCCAGCAGCGTAGGCGAAGGGGTTGGCTACACCTTC.

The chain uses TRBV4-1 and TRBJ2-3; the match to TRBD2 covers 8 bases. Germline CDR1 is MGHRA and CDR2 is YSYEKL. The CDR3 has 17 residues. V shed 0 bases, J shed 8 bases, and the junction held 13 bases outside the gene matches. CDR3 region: CASSQDTAGARVGTQYF. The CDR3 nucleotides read TGCGCCAGCAGCCAAGATACAGCGGGGGCCCGGGTGGGTACGCAGTATTTT.

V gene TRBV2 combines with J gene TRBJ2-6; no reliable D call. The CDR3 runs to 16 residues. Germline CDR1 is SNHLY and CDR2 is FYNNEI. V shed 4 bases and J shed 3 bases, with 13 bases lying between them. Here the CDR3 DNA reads TGTGCCAGCAGTGTAACCGTGGCAAGTGGGGCCAACGTCCTGACTTTC. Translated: CASSVTVASGANVLTF.

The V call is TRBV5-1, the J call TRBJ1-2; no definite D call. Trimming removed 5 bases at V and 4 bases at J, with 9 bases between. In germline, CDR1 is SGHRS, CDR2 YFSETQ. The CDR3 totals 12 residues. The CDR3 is CASSRDAYGYTF. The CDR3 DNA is TGCGCCAGCAGTAGAGATGCCTATGGCTACACCTTC.